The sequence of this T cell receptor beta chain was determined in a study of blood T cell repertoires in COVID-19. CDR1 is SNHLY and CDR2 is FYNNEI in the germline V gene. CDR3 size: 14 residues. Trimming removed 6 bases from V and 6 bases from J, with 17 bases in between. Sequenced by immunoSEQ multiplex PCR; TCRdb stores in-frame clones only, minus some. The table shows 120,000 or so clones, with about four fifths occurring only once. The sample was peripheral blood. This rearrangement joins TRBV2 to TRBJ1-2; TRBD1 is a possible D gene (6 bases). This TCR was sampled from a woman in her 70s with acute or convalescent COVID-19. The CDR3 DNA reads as TGTGCCAGCAGAGGACTCACCGACAGGAATGGCTACACCTTC. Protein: CASRGLTDRNGYTF.